The next 7 T cell receptor beta chains were all read from a single sample in a study of T cell responses to AZD1222 COVID-19 vaccine. The assay was immunoSEQ multiplex PCR, and TCRdb's table has in-frame clones only and misses some. The sample has around 160,000 clones, 80% to 95% seen once. Here the sequenced sample was peripheral blood, taken on day 0 of MenACWY control vaccination. Receptors originate from an adult in good health.

The V call is TRBV2, the J call TRBJ1-5, with 7 positions matching TRBD1. In germline, CDR1 is SNHLY, CDR2 FYNNEI. The CDR3 is made up of 13 amino acids. J was trimmed by 12 bases and V by 5 bases; bases with no gene match: 10. The CDR3: CASSYLTGKDQHF. In nucleotides, the CDR3 is TGTGCCAGCAGTTACCTGACAGGGAAGGACCAGCATTTT.

The chain combines TRBV12-3 or TRBV12-4 with TRBJ1-2; perhaps TRBD1 as D (5 bases). The ends were cut back, 7 bases at V and 6 bases at J, with 15 bases in the middle. This CDR3 has 13 residues. The CDR3 sequence: CASTPSGRNGYTF. The CDR3 nucleotides read TGTGCCAGCACCCCTTCGGGGCGGAATGGCTACACCTTC.

The rearrangement uses TRBV19 and TRBJ2-5, with D possibly called TRBD1 or TRBD2 (5 bases each). CDR1 and CDR2 (germline): LNHDA, SQIVND (reference sequence). This CDR3 contains 16 residues. Trimming shortened V by 3 bases and J by 2 bases, and 16 bases separated the two germline ends. The CDR3 loop is CASSIQGRDPQETQYF. The CDR3 nucleotides read TGTGCCAGTAGTATCCAGGGTAGGGACCCTCAAGAGACCCAGTACTTC.

The chain joins TRBV25-1 to TRBJ2-7; 7 nucleotides agree with TRBD2. Looked up from germline, CDR1 is MGHDK and CDR2 is SYGVNS. The CDR3 totals 13 residues. Trimming took 7 bases from V and 5 from J; bases not matched to a gene: 8. The CDR3 coding sequence is TGTGCCAGCACCCTTCGGGGGGACCACGAGCAGTACTTC. This gives the protein CASTLRGDHEQYF.

The V gene is TRBV5-1, the J gene TRBJ1-3, with 9 bases lining up with TRBD1. Germline V gives CDR1 SGHRS, CDR2 YFSETQ. Trimming removed 4 bases from V and 4 bases from J; junction bases left unmatched: 6. CDR3 length: 15 amino acids. CDR3 loop: CASSPDRGYGNTIYF. The CDR3 bases are TGCGCCAGCAGCCCGGACAGGGGTTACGGAAACACCATATATTTT.

This clone was found once. The J gene is TRBJ1-1, the V gene TRBV11-2, with 10 bases matching TRBD1. V dropped 8 bases and J dropped 5; count of bases not matched to a gene: 5. Germline loops: CDR1 SGHAT, CDR2 FQNNGV. This CDR3 is built from 13 residues. The CDR3: CASGTGARTEAFF. CDR3 bases: TGTGCCAGCGGGACAGGGGCACGGACTGAAGCTTTCTTT. Using reference TRBV11-2 and TRBJ1-1 for the parts outside the CDR3, the full variable domain is EAGVAQSPRYKIIEKRQSVAFWCNPISGHATLYWYQQILGQGPKLLIQFQNNGVVDDSQLPKDRFSAERLKGVDSTLKIQPAKLEDSAVYLCASGTGARTEAFFGQGTRLTVV.

The chain combines TRBV7-6 with TRBJ2-7, with 8 bases that match TRBD1. J lost 2 bases, V lost 4 bases, and 7 bases had no gene match. The CDR3 is 15 amino acids. CDR1 is SGHVS, CDR2 FNYEAQ, per germline. In nucleotides, the CDR3 is TGTGCCAGCAGCTCCCGACAGGGGCTGACCTACGAGCAGTACTTC. It specifies CASSSRQGLTYEQYF.